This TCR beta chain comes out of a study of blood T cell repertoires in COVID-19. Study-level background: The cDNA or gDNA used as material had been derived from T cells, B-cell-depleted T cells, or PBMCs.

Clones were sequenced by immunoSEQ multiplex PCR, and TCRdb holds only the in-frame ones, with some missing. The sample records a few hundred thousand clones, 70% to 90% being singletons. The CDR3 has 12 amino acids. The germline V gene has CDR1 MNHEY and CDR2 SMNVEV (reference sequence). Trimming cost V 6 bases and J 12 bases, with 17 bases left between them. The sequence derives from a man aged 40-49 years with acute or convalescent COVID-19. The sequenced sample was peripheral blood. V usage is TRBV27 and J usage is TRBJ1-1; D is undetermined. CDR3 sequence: CASSSPGITTFF. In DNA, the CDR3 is TGTGCCAGCAGCTCCCCCGGGATAACAACTTTCTTT.